One sample yielded the 20 T cell receptor beta chains listed below, sequenced in a study of blood T cell repertoires in COVID-19. Some clones are missing from TCRdb's copy, which holds only in-frame ones; the method was immunoSEQ multiplex PCR. The sample comprises 130,000 or so clones, more than 80% of which are singletons, and 4.3% rests with the top ten. Material for sequencing was peripheral blood. The receptors here all came from a human donor in a cohort sampled during active COVID-19.

The chain employs TRBV9 and TRBJ1-1; 10 bases are a match to TRBD1. Per the germline V gene, CDR1 is SGDLS and CDR2 is YYNGEE. The junction had 5 bases not matched to a gene; V was cut back by 3 bases and J by 0 bases. This CDR3 has 16 amino acids. CDR3 sequence reads: CASSGGTGALNTEAFF. The DNA for the CDR3 is TGTGCCAGCAGCGGGGGGACAGGGGCGCTGAACACTGAAGCTTTCTTT.

This chain uses TRBV6-5 with TRBJ1-6; no clear D gene. V lost 10 bases, J lost 9 bases, and 16 bases lay in between. Germline values: CDR1 MNHEY, CDR2 SVGAGI. This CDR3 has 13 amino acids. CDR3 DNA sequence: TGTGCCACAGCGCAAGTTACTAGTTCACCCCTCCACTTT. Its translation is CATAQVTSSPLHF.

This sequence joins TRBV15 and TRBJ2-1; 10 bases align to TRBD1. The V gene's germline CDR1 is LNHNV and CDR2 YYDKDF (reference sequence). V lost 4 bases, J lost 4 bases, and 1 base stayed unmatched. CDR3 length: 14 residues. Written as DNA, the CDR3 is TGTGCCACCAGCAAGGACAGGGGGTACAATGAGCAGTTCTTC. Its protein product is CATSKDRGYNEQFF.

The chain recombines TRBV6-5 with TRBJ1-1; D is perhaps TRBD1 (6 bases). Germline CDR1 MNHEY, CDR2 SVGAGI. V shed 2 bases and J shed 1 base, with 8 bases lying between them. The CDR3 extends over 14 amino acids. The CDR3 DNA follows: TGTGCCAGCAGTTACCAGGGGACGAACACTGAAGCTTTCTTT. Its translation: CASSYQGTNTEAFF.

The chain carries TRBV7-2 and TRBJ2-5; the D is unclear. CDR1 is SGHTA, CDR2 FQGNSA, per germline. The CDR3 sequence is 15 residues long. Trimming removed 1 base from V and 1 base from J, with 10 bases in between. CDR3 amino acids: CASSLGPAVQETQYF. In DNA form, the CDR3 reads TGTGCCAGCAGCTTAGGACCGGCGGTCCAAGAGACCCAGTACTTC.

This chain joins TRBV14 and TRBJ1-6; D is unresolved. The germline V gene encodes CDR1 SGHDN and CDR2 FVKESK. V lost 0 bases to trimming and J lost 10 bases, with 10 bases between them. CDR3 length: 14 residues. CDR3 sequence: CASSQEAVRSPLHF. The DNA for the CDR3 is TGTGCCAGCAGCCAAGAGGCGGTTAGGTCACCCCTCCACTTT.

The gene calls are TRBV6-5 and TRBJ2-1, with TRBD2 matching 7 bases. The CDR3 runs 15 residues. Unmatched junction bases numbered 9, after V lost 6 bases and J lost 4 bases. CDR1 MNHEY and CDR2 SVGAGI come from the germline V gene. CDR3 amino acids: CASSRSGTPYNEQFF. Written as DNA, the CDR3 is TGTGCCAGCAGCCGCAGCGGGACCCCATACAATGAGCAGTTCTTC.

This chain joins TRBV5-1 and TRBJ2-1, with 9 bases that match TRBD2. J was trimmed by 2 bases and V by 3 bases; bases with no gene match: 6. CDR1 is SGHRS and CDR2 is YFSETQ in the germline V gene. This CDR3 is 16 amino acids long. This CDR3 is CASSWLAGVAYNEQFF. The CDR3, as DNA: TGCGCCAGCAGCTGGTTAGCGGGAGTAGCCTACAATGAGCAGTTCTTC.

The chain has TRBV24-1 and TRBJ2-6, with D perhaps matching TRBD1 (5 bases). The CDR3 sequence is 14 residues long. Per the germline V gene, CDR1 is KGHDR and CDR2 is SFDVKD. The V gene lost 3 bases and the J gene lost 4 bases, with 6 bases spanning the gap. The CDR3 nucleotides read TGTGCCACCAGTGATCCAGGGGGGGCCAACGTCCTGACTTTC. It yields the protein CATSDPGGANVLTF.

The rearrangement joins TRBV5-1 to TRBJ2-7; no clear D gene. The CDR3 is 13 residues long. The germline gives CDR1 SGHRS, CDR2 YFSETQ. With 5 bases removed from V and 2 bases from J, the gap between germline ends came to 11 bases. DNA for the CDR3: TGCGCCAGCAGGGGCGTCACCACCTACGAGCAGTACTTC. This codes for CASRGVTTYEQYF.

The chain is built from TRBV5-1 and TRBJ1-2; TRBD1 might be the D (6 bases). CDR1 and CDR2 from the germline V gene are SGHRS and YFSETQ. This CDR3 region has 14 residues. Trimming left V 3 bases short and J 0 bases short, with 9 bases between. This chain's CDR3 is CASSYGGPNYGYTF. CDR3 nucleotide sequence: TGCGCCAGCAGCTATGGGGGCCCTAACTATGGCTACACCTTC.

The chain recombines TRBV6-6 with TRBJ1-5; 9 positions match TRBD1. This CDR3 region has 13 residues. CDR1 is MNHNY, CDR2 SVGAGI, per germline (reference sequence). The V and J ends lost 8 bases and 4 bases, in that order; junction bases with no gene match: 3. This CDR3 reads CASGGQGNQPQHF. CDR3 DNA sequence: TGTGCCAGCGGGGGACAGGGTAATCAGCCCCAGCATTTT.

V is TRBV30 and J is TRBJ2-5; 10 positions agree with TRBD2. Germline CDR1 GTSNPN, CDR2 SVGIG (reference sequence). After removal of 1 base from V and 0 bases from J, the junction contained 2 bases not matched to a gene. The CDR3 totals 15 residues. CDR3 sequence reads: CAWSETSGNQETQYF. CDR3 coding DNA: TGTGCCTGGAGTGAAACTAGCGGGAACCAAGAGACCCAGTACTTC.

The chain joins TRBV11-2 to TRBJ2-3; the match to TRBD2 covers 9 bases. V lost 0 bases to trimming and J lost 1 base; unmatched junction nucleotides: 5. The CDR3 is made up of 17 amino acids. The germline CDR1 and CDR2 sequences are SGHAT and FQNNGV. DNA of the CDR3: TGTGCCAGCAGCTTAGATAGCGGGGGCTTTCGCACAGATACGCAGTATTTT. Protein sequence: CASSLDSGGFRTDTQYF.

The CDR3 loop is CASMGGLAGFEQFF. In DNA form, the CDR3 reads TGTGCCAGCATGGGGGGACTAGCGGGTTTTGAGCAGTTCTTC. This chain joins TRBV2 and TRBJ2-1; TRBD2 matches at 12 bases. Germline lookup yields CDR1 SNHLY and CDR2 FYNNEI. The CDR3 sequence is 14 residues long. V gave up 7 bases and J gave up 9 bases; unmatched junction bases: 7.

The rearrangement joins TRBV9 to TRBJ2-5; maybe TRBD1 (6 bases). From germline, CDR1 is SGDLS and CDR2 YYNGEE. V lost 3 bases, J lost 2 bases, and 11 bases lay in between. The length of the CDR3 is 14 residues. Written as DNA, the CDR3 is TGTGCCAGCAGCGGACAGGCACGGCAAGAGACCCAGTACTTC. Its protein is CASSGQARQETQYF.

The rearrangement uses TRBV6-5 and TRBJ2-3; no clear D gene. Germline V gene sequence: CDR1 MNHEY, CDR2 SVGAGI. This CDR3 has 13 amino acids. V dropped 4 bases and J dropped 2 bases, with 7 bases sitting between them. The CDR3 protein is CASSSLVTDTQYF. CDR3 DNA: TGTGCCAGCAGTTCCCTAGTCACAGATACGCAGTATTTT.

The rearrangement links TRBV19 to TRBJ1-1; TRBD1 matches at 7 bases. Unmatched junction bases numbered 11, after V lost 5 bases and J lost 11 bases. Germline V gene sequence: CDR1 LNHDA, CDR2 SQIVND (reference sequence). The CDR3 totals 13 residues. The CDR3 loop is CASSPRQGDRAFF. The CDR3 DNA reads as TGTGCCAGTAGTCCCCGACAGGGTGATAGGGCTTTCTTT.

This clone has just one count. The chain carries TRBV3-1 (or the pseudogene TRBV3-2) and TRBJ1-2, with D tentatively TRBD1 (6 bases). Between the trimmed V and J ends, which lost 4 bases and 6 bases, there was a span of 18 bases. Germline V gene data show CDR1 as LGHDT and CDR2 as YNNKEL (reference sequence). CDR3 length equals 15 residues. The CDR3 sequence is CASSPITTGQNGYTF. The CDR3 nucleotides are TGTGCCAGCAGCCCCATAACCACTGGACAGAATGGCTACACCTTC.

The genes are TRBV5-4 and TRBJ2-7, with D uncertain. The CDR3 loop spans 12 amino acids. Trimming removed 1 base from V and 5 bases from J, with 7 bases in between. Germline V gives CDR1 SGHNT, CDR2 YYREEE (reference sequence). As DNA, the CDR3 is TGTGCCAGCAGCTTGCGCGGTGACGAGCAGTACGTC. Translating it yields CASSLRGDEQYV.